This T cell receptor (beta chain) was recovered during a study of blood T cell repertoires in COVID-19. Turning to the study itself: Acute and convalescent COVID-19 specimens originated in the United States, Italy and Spain.

CDR1 is SGHTA and CDR2 is FQGTGA in the germline V gene. V shed 5 bases and J shed 5 bases, with 10 bases lying between them. The CDR3 consists of 13 residues. The count of this clone is one. Sequencing was performed with immunoSEQ multiplex PCR; in TCRdb, only in-frame clones are kept and a portion is missing. The data hold about 200,000 clones, with almost 85% observed a single time. The TCR comes from a human donor with acute or convalescent COVID-19. The donor label of this sample is uncertain. The chain is built from TRBV7-3 and TRBJ2-1, with D perhaps TRBD2 (6 bases). Sequencing was performed on peripheral blood. Here the CDR3 reads CASSPGLHNEQFF. CDR3 in DNA: TGTGCCAGCAGCCCGGGACTGCACAATGAGCAGTTCTTC.